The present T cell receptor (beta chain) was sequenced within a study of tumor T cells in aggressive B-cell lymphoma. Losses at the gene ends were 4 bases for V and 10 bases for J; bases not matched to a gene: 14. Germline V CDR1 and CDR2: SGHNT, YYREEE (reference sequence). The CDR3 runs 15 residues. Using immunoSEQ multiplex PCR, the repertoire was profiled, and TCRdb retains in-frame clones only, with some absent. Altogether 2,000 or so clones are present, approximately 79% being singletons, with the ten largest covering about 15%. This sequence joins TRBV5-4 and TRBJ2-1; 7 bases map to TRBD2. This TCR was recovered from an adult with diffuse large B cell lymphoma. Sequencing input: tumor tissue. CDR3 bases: TGTGCCAGCAGCCTCGCTGGGGGGGGGAGGTCGGAGCAGTTCTTC. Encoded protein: CASSLAGGGRSEQFF.